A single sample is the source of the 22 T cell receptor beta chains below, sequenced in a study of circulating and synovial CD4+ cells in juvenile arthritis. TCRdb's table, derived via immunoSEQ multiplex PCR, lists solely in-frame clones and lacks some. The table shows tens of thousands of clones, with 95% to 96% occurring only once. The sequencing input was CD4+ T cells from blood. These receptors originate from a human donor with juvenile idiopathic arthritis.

In nucleotides, the CDR3 is TGTGCCTGGGGGGACAGGCCTGGGGCCAACGTCCTGACTTTC. Amino acids: CAWGDRPGANVLTF. The V gene is TRBV30, the J gene TRBJ2-6; the match to TRBD1 covers 8 bases. Per the germline V gene, CDR1 is GTSNPN and CDR2 is SVGIG (reference sequence). Trimming at V came to 5 bases and at J to 2 bases, leaving 2 bases not matched to a gene. CDR3 length: 14 amino acids. The full variable domain, rest sourced from reference TRBV30 and TRBJ2-6, is SQTIHQWPATLVQPVGSPLSLECTVEGTSNPNLYWYRQAAGRGLQLLFYSVGIGQISSEVPQNLSASRPQDRQFILSSKKLLLSDSGFYLCAWGDRPGANVLTFGAGSRLTVL.

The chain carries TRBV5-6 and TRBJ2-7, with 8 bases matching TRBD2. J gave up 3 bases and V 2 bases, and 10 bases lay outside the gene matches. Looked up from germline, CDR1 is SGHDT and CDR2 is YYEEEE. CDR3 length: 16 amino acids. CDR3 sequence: CASSFWLGLAGYEQYF. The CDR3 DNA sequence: TGTGCCAGCAGCTTCTGGCTAGGACTAGCTGGCTACGAGCAGTACTTC.

The CDR3 reads CAISNEGGRGTTQYF. CDR3 sequence (DNA): TGTGCCATCAGTAATGAGGGGGGGCGGGGGACGACGCAGTATTTT. This chain joins TRBV10-3 and TRBJ2-3; D might be TRBD2 (7 bases). CDR1 is ENHRY and CDR2 is SYGVKD in the germline V gene. The CDR3 runs 15 residues. V shed 5 bases and J shed 9 bases, with 21 bases lying between them.

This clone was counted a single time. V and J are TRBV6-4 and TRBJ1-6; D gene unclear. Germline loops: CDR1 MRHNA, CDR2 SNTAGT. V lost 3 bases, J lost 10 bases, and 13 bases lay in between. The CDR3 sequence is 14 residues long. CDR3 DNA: TGTGCCAGCAGTGAACAAGGGAGTTTATCACCCCTCCACTTT. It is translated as CASSEQGSLSPLHF.

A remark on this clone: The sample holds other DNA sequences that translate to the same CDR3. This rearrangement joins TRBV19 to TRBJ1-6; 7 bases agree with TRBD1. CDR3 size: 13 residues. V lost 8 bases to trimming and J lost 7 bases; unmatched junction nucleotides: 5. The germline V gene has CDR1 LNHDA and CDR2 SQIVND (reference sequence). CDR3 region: CASRPGQNSPLHF. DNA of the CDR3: TGTGCCAGTCGTCCGGGACAGAATTCACCCCTCCACTTT.

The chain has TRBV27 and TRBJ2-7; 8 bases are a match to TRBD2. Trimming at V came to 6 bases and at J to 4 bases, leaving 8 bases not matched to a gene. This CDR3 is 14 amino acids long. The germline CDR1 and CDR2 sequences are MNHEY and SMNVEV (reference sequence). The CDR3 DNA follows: TGTGCCAGCAGCTGGGGGACTAGGCTATACGAGCAGTACTTC. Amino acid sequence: CASSWGTRLYEQYF.

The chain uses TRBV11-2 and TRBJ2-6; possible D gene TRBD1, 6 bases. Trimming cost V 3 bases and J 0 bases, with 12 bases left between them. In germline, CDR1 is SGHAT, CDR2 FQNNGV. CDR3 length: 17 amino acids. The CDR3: CASSLGQSISGANVLTF. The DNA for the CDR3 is TGTGCCAGCAGCTTGGGACAAAGCATCTCTGGGGCCAACGTCCTGACTTTC. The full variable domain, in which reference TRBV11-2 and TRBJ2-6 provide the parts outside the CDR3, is EAGVAQSPRYKIIEKRQSVAFWCNPISGHATLYWYQQILGQGPKLLIQFQNNGVVDDSQLPKDRFSAERLKGVDSTLKIQPAKLEDSAVYLCASSLGQSISGANVLTFGAGSRLTVL.

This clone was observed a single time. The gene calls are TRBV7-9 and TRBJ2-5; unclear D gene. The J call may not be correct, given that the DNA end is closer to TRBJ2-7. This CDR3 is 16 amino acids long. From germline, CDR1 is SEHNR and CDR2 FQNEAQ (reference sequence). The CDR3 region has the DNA TGTGCCAGCAGCTCCCTTGCCGGGTCAAACCCTTACGAGCAGTACTTC. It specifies CASSSLAGSNPYEQYF.

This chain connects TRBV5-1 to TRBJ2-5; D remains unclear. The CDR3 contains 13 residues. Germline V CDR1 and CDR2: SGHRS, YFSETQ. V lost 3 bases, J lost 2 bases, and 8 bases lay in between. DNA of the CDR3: TGCGCCAGCAGCTCCCGGGTTCAAGAGACCCAGTACTTC. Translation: CASSSRVQETQYF.

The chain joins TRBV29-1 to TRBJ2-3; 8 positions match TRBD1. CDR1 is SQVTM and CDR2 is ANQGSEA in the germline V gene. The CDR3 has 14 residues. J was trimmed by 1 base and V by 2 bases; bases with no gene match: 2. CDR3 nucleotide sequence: TGCAGCGTTGAACCACAGGGGGGCACAGATACGCAGTATTTT. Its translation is CSVEPQGGTDTQYF.

The CDR3 is CASSGGRSEKLFF. The CDR3 nucleotides are TGTGCCAGCAGCGGAGGTCGTAGCGAAAAACTGTTTTTT. This chain connects TRBV9 to TRBJ1-4, with D unresolved. Germline CDR1 reads SGDLS; CDR2 reads YYNGEE. V was cut by 3 bases and J by 8 bases, with 11 bases left in between. CDR3 length: 13 amino acids.

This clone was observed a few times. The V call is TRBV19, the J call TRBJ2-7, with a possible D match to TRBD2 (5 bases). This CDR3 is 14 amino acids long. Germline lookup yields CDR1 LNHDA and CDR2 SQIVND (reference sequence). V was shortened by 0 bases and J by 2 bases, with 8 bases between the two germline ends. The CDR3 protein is CASSIETGTYEQYF. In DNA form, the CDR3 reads TGTGCCAGTAGTATAGAGACGGGGACCTACGAGCAGTACTTC.

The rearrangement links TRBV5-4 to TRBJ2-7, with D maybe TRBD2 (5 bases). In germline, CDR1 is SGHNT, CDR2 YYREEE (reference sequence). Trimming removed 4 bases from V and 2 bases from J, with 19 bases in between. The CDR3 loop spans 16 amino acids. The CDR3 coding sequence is TGTGCCAGCAGCCGGGGTCCTTCTCTGGCGGCCTACGAGCAGTACTTC. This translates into CASSRGPSLAAYEQYF.

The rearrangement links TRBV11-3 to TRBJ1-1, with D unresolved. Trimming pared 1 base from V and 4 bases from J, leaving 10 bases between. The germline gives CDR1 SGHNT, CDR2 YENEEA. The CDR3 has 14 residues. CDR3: CASSLAGSLTEAFF. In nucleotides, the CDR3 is TGTGCCAGCAGCTTAGCAGGAAGTCTCACTGAAGCTTTCTTT.

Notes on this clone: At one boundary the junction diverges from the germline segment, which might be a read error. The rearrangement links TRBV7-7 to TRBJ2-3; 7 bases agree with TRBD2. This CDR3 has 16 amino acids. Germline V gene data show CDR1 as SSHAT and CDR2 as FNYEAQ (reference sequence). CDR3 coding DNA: TGTGCTAGCAGCTCTTTGGCGGGAGCAGGCACAGATACGCAGTATTTT. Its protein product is CASSSLAGAGTDTQYF.

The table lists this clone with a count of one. CDR3 DNA sequence: TGTGCCAGCAGCCCTCCCGGGGGGAATCAGCCCCAGCATTTT. Its translation: CASSPPGGNQPQHF. The rearrangement links TRBV28 to TRBJ1-5; weak D call: TRBD1 (5 bases). Looked up from germline, CDR1 is MDHEN and CDR2 is SYDVKM. The germline V and J ends were trimmed by 6 bases and 4 bases, with 13 bases remaining between them. This CDR3 comprises 14 residues.

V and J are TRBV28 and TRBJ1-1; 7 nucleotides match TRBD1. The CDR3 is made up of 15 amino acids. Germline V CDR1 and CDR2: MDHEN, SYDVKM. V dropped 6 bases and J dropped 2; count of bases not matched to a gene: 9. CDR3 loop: CASRPRQGGNTEAFF. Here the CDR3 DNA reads TGTGCCAGCAGGCCACGACAGGGAGGTAACACTGAAGCTTTCTTT. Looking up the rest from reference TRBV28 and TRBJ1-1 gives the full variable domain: DVKVTQSSRYLVKRTGEKVFLECVQDMDHENMFWYRQDPGLGLRLIYFSYDVKMKEKGDIPEGYSVSREKKERFSLILESASTNQTSMYLCASRPRQGGNTEAFFGQGTRLTVV.

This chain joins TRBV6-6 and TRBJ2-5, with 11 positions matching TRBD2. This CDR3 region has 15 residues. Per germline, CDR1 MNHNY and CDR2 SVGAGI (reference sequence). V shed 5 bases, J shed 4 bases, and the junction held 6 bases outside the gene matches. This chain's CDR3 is CASSQTSGGRETQYF. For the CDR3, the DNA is TGTGCCAGCAGTCAAACTAGCGGGGGTAGAGAGACCCAGTACTTC.

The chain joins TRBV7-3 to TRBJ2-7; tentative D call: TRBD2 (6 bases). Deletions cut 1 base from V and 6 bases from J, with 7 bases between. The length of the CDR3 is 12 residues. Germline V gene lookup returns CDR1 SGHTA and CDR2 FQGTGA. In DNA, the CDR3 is TGTGCCAGCAGCTTAATGGGAGGCGAGCAGTACTTC. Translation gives CASSLMGGEQYF.

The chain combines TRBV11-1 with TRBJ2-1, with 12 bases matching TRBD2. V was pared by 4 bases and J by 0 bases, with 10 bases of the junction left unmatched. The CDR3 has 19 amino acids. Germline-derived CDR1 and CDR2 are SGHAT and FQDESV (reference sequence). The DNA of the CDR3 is TGTGCCAGCAGCTCCCCCGGGTCACTAGCGGGAGGCTCCTACAATGAGCAGTTCTTC. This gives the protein CASSSPGSLAGGSYNEQFF.

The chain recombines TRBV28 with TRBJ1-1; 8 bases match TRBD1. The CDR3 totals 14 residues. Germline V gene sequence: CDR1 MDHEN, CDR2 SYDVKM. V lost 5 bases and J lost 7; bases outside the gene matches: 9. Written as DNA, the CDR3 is TGTGCCAGCAGTGCCGAGACAGGGGCGATTGAAGCTTTCTTT. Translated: CASSAETGAIEAFF.

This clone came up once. This chain's CDR3 is CASSVSPSLAGRTDTQYF. The CDR3 nucleotides read TGTGCCAGCAGCGTATCCCCTTCACTAGCGGGGAGAACAGATACGCAGTATTTT. V gene TRBV9 combines with J gene TRBJ2-3; 10 bases agree with TRBD2. The CDR3 covers 18 residues. V shed 1 base, J shed 3 bases, and the junction held 11 bases outside the gene matches. Germline values: CDR1 SGDLS, CDR2 YYNGEE.